This T cell receptor (beta chain) was observed in a study of memory CD8 T cells in hepatitis C reinfection. About the research overall: Reinfection meant HCV RNA positivity after two negatives ≥60 days apart.

Trimming left V 0 bases short and J 4 bases short, with 3 bases between. From germline, CDR1 is MNHNY and CDR2 SVGAGI (reference sequence). CDR3 size: 13 residues. Time point denoted: peak reinfection, 3 to 8 weeks after reinfection detection. No in vitro expansion preceded TCR sequencing of the sorted cells. Donors came from people who inject drugs enrolled in HEPCO, Canada. Total naive CD8 T cells were sorted as viable CD3+ CD8+ CD45RO- cells from a couple of donors. Generated by immunoSEQ multiplex PCR, the TCRdb table keeps only in-frame clones and is missing some. The sample includes around 47,000 clones, roughly 90% of them seen just once.

Input material: naive CD8+ T cells sorted from blood. The J gene is TRBJ2-2, the V gene TRBV6-6; D gene unclear. The origin of this receptor is a man aged 18 to 30 with hepatitis C virus infection. The CDR3 loop reads CASSYSSTGELFF. The CDR3 coding sequence is TGTGCCAGCAGTTACTCGAGCACCGGGGAGCTGTTTTTT.